A selection of T cell receptor beta chains follows, all from one sample in a study of blood T cell repertoires in COVID-19. Sequencing used immunoSEQ multiplex PCR; TCRdb keeps in-frame clones, though not all of them. The sample consists of roughly 220,000 clones, roughly 76% of them appearing once. Input material: peripheral blood. All receptors come from a woman aged 80 or over with COVID-19, enrolled during active disease. Both conserved end residues are part of each CDR3. The D gene is left open where the match is weak. For some rows the clone size is stated as once, few or many, or as a class when expanded; others skip it.

DNA | CDR3 | D | V | length | size | J
TGTGCCAGCAGCCGGGGGGCTTTTGAAGCTTTCTTT | CASSRGAFEAFF | . | TRBV11-2 | 12 | . | TRBJ1-1
TGTGCCAGCTCACAAGACAGGGATCAGCCCCAGCATTTT | CASSQDRDQPQHF | TRBD1 | TRBV18 | 13 | . | TRBJ1-5
TGTGCCACCAGCACGGGAAATACAGGGTTGTGGTATGGCTACACCTTC | CATSTGNTGLWYGYTF | . | TRBV15 | 16 | . | TRBJ1-2
TGTGCCAGCAGCCCAAGTGACAGGACGCGGAGCGGCTACACCTTC | CASSPSDRTRSGYTF | . | TRBV3-1/TRBV3-2 | 15 | . | TRBJ1-2
TGCGCCAGCAGCCGGGAGCGGCGGGACACAGATACGCAGTATTTT | CASSRERRDTDTQYF | . | TRBV5-1 | 15 | . | TRBJ2-3
TGCAGCGTGACCCCGACAGGGGGGAAGGGTGAAAAACTGTTTTTT | CSVTPTGGKGEKLFF | TRBD1 | TRBV29-1 | 15 | . | TRBJ1-4
TGTGCCAGCAGGCGAGGCGGGGAGACCCAGTACTTC | CASRRGGETQYF | . | TRBV5-4 | 12 | . | TRBJ2-5
TGTGCCAGTGGCACAGGGGGTTGGATGAACACTGAAGCTTTCTTT | CASGTGGWMNTEAFF | TRBD1 | TRBV19 | 15 | . | TRBJ1-1
TGCGCCAGCAGCGAAACTAGCTCCTACAATGAGCAGTTCTTC | CASSETSSYNEQFF | . | TRBV5-1 | 14 | few | TRBJ2-1
TGTGCCAGCAGCTTCAGCAGGGGTAATTCACCCCTCCACTTT | CASSFSRGNSPLHF | . | TRBV7-2 | 14 | few | TRBJ1-6
TGTGCCAGCAGCGTCTTATCGGTGGAGAATGAGCAGTTCTTC | CASSVLSVENEQFF | . | TRBV9 | 14 | . | TRBJ2-1
TGTGCTAGCAGCCCCGGGGAGGGGCCGCGCTCGTCAGATACGCAGTATTTT | CASSPGEGPRSSDTQYF | TRBD2 | TRBV7-7 | 17 | . | TRBJ2-3
TGCGCCAGCAGCCTTGACAGGGAAGGGGATCAGCCCCAGCATTTT | CASSLDREGDQPQHF | TRBD1 | TRBV5-1 | 15 | . | TRBJ1-5
TGTGCCAGCCCGGGACTAGCAGGGAATACGCAGTATTTT | CASPGLAGNTQYF | TRBD2 | TRBV2 | 13 | . | TRBJ2-3
TGTGCCAGCAGCCAAGGGAGGGTACTCAAGGCCAAAAACATTCAGTACTTC | CASSQGRVLKAKNIQYF | . | TRBV14 | 17 | . | TRBJ2-4
TGTGCCAGCAGTCGAAGCGGAGAGCAGTTCTTC | CASSRSGEQFF | . | TRBV7-9 | 11 | . | TRBJ2-1